This T cell receptor beta chain was profiled in a study of blood T cell repertoires in COVID-19. This CDR3 has 16 residues. The junction had 6 bases not matched to a gene; V was cut back by 2 bases and J by 0 bases. The germline V gene has CDR1 SGHNT and CDR2 YYREEE (reference sequence). Sequencing was performed with immunoSEQ multiplex PCR; in TCRdb, only in-frame clones are kept and a portion is missing. Of about 160,000 clones detected, almost 85% appear once; the ten largest clones hold 22%. The V call is TRBV5-4, the J call TRBJ2-3, with TRBD2 identical over 7 bases. The sequencing input was peripheral blood. The clonotype originates from an elderly woman with acute or convalescent COVID-19. In DNA form, the CDR3 reads TGTGCCAGCAGCTTTCGGGGGGAGCGGAGCACAGATACGCAGTATTTT. Its translation is CASSFRGERSTDTQYF.